This entry is about one T cell receptor beta chain. What it recognizes is unknown. The source of the sample is a study of OX40 agonist ivuxolimab in advanced cancers. Whole-study context: Ivuxolimab, an antibody acting as an agonist of OX40 (CD134), was used to treat patients.

Findings of the study overall: The study observed clonal expansion of CD4+ and CD8+ blood T cells by week 6 at 0.1 to 3.0 mg/kg.

Assay used: immunoSEQ multiplex PCR; TCRdb lists only in-frame clones, some missing. This table holds tens of thousands of clones, 78% found once. V trimming: 3 bases; J trimming: 7 bases; junction bases outside the gene matches: 6. Germline loops: CDR1 SGHKS, CDR2 YYEKEE (reference sequence). The CDR3 has 14 amino acids. At cycle 4 day 1, cycle 7 day 1, and baseline, blood was sampled. This TCR was recovered from an adult with an advanced solid tumor such as melanoma, head and neck, liver or kidney cancer. This specimen was CD4+ or CD8+ T cells sorted from blood, taken in a trial of the OX40 agonist ivuxolimab. The chain is built from TRBV5-5 and TRBJ1-5, with 8 bases lining up with TRBD1. CDR3 DNA: TGTGCCAGCAGCTCAACAGGGGGAAGCCAGCCCCAGCATTTT. Its protein is CASSSTGGSQPQHF.